These T cell receptor beta chains were read from a single sample in a study of T cells in Graves' hyperthyroidism and ophthalmopathy. From the multiplex PCR reads, TCRdb called clonotypes with MiXCR, one entry per CDR3 protein. The table has approximately 500,000 distinct CDR3 sequences, under 60% seen once. Specimen: peripheral blood or thyroid tissue (not recorded which). All receptors derive from a woman aged 18-30 years with Graves' hyperthyroidism. The CDR3 runs from the conserved cysteine through the conserved F or W. A D gene is named only where the DNA matches it firmly. The size entry is marked missing in some rows and otherwise reads once, few, many or a size class.

J: TRBJ2-2; size: many; D: -; V: TRBV7-9; CDR3: CASSLRPVGNTGELFF; DNA: TGTGCCAGCAGCCTGCGTCCGGTGGGGAACACCGGGGAGCTGTTTTTT
J: TRBJ2-2; size: many; D: TRBD1; V: TRBV7-9; CDR3: CASSSTGSTGELFF; DNA: TGTGCCAGCAGCTCGACAGGGAGCACCGGGGAGCTGTTTTTT
J: TRBJ2-5; size: many; D: -; V: TRBV7-2; CDR3: CASSLGVGFQETQYF; DNA: TGTGCCAGCAGCTTAGGGGTGGGCTTCCAAGAGACCCAGTACTTC
J: TRBJ2-7; size: many; D: TRBD1; V: TRBV2; CDR3: CASSEGTGFTYEQYF; DNA: TGTGCCAGCAGTGAAGGGACAGGGTTCACCTACGAGCAGTACTTC
J: TRBJ2-7; size: -; D: TRBD1; V: TRBV20-1; CDR3: CSAGGTGAYEQYF; DNA: TGCAGTGCCGGGGGGACAGGGGCCTACGAGCAGTACTTC
J: TRBJ2-6; size: -; D: -; V: TRBV29-1; CDR3: CSVAGFAGANVLTF; DNA: TGCAGCGTTGCAGGGTTCGCTGGGGCCAACGTCCTGACTTTC
J: TRBJ2-2; size: many; D: -; V: TRBV7-8; CDR3: CASSWVVWTENTGELFF; DNA: TGTGCCAGCAGCTGGGTGGTTTGGACTGAGAACACCGGGGAGCTGTTTTTT
J: TRBJ1-2; size: -; D: -; V: TRBV29-1; CDR3: CSSGDRLYGYTF; DNA: TGCAGCAGTGGGGACCGACTCTATGGCTACACCTTC
J: TRBJ2-7; size: many; D: -; V: TRBV29-1; CDR3: CSVVPVGKLYEQYF; DNA: TGCAGCGTTGTGCCAGTGGGTAAACTCTACGAGCAGTACTTC
J: TRBJ2-5; size: -; D: -; V: TRBV5-4; CDR3: CASSQVKGGPETQYF; DNA: TGCGCCAGCAGCCAAGTCAAGGGAGGCCCAGAGACCCAGTACTTC
J: TRBJ2-7; size: many; D: TRBD2; V: TRBV27; CDR3: CASWGIAGATYEQYF; DNA: TGTGCCAGCTGGGGGATAGCGGGCGCAACCTACGAGCAGTACTTC
J: TRBJ2-7; size: -; D: TRBD2; V: TRBV7-3; CDR3: CASSLTPSGSAEQYF; DNA: TGTGCCAGCAGCTTAACCCCTAGCGGGAGTGCCGAGCAGTACTTC
J: TRBJ2-7; size: few; D: -; V: TRBV10-3; CDR3: CAVTPGGFYEQYF; DNA: TGTGCCGTCACCCCGGGGGGCTTTTACGAGCAGTACTTC
J: TRBJ1-2; size: once; D: -; V: TRBV6-5; CDR3: CASSYFGHSNYGYTF; DNA: TGTGCCAGCAGTTACTTTGGACACTCTAACTATGGCTACACCTTC
J: TRBJ2-5; size: -; D: -; V: TRBV4-1; CDR3: CASSRSVSGETQYF; DNA: TGCGCCAGCAGCCGAAGTGTGTCAGGGGAGACCCAGTACTTC
J: TRBJ1-1; size: -; D: -; V: TRBV5-1; CDR3: CASSLESSF; DNA: TGCGCCAGCAGCTTGGAGTCTAGCTTT
J: TRBJ2-2; size: -; D: -; V: TRBV4-2; CDR3: CASSQAEVSNTGELFF; DNA: TGTGCCAGCAGCCAAGCAGAAGTCTCGAACACCGGGGAGCTGTTTTTT
J: TRBJ2-3; size: many; D: TRBD2; V: TRBV24-1; CDR3: CATSDTSGTDTQYF; DNA: TGTGCCACCAGTGACACTAGCGGCACAGATACGCAGTATTTT
J: TRBJ1-2; size: -; D: -; V: TRBV9; CDR3: CASSVVLGPNYGYTF; DNA: TGTGCCAGCAGCGTAGTCCTGGGCCCCAACTATGGCTACACCTTC
J: TRBJ1-2; size: -; D: -; V: TRBV12-3/TRBV12-4; CDR3: CASTKDGYTF; DNA: TGTGCCAGCACCAAGGACGGCTACACCTTC
J: TRBJ2-6; size: -; D: -; V: TRBV11-1; CDR3: CASSYSGRDRGVFGANVLTF; DNA: TGTGCCAGCAGCTATAGCGGGAGGGACAGGGGAGTGTTTGGGGCCAACGTCCTGACTTTC
J: TRBJ2-7; size: many; D: -; V: TRBV7-2; CDR3: CASSLVERYEQYF; DNA: TGTGCCAGCAGCTTAGTAGAGCGGTACGAGCAGTACTTC
J: TRBJ2-3; size: many; D: -; V: TRBV7-8; CDR3: CASSPSADTQYF; DNA: TGTGCCAGCAGCCCGAGCGCAGATACGCAGTATTTT
J: TRBJ2-7; size: -; D: TRBD1; V: TRBV7-9; CDR3: CASSHVGQGSPGEQYF; DNA: TGTGCCAGCAGCCATGTGGGACAGGGTAGCCCCGGGGAGCAGTACTTC
J: TRBJ1-5; size: many; D: -; V: TRBV20-1; CDR3: CSASQENMRYQPQHF; DNA: TGCAGTGCTAGCCAGGAAAACATGCGATATCAGCCCCAGCATTTT
J: TRBJ2-7; size: many; D: TRBD2; V: TRBV6-2/TRBV6-3; CDR3: CASRTGGVYEQYF; DNA: TGTGCCAGCAGGACGGGAGGGGTGTACGAGCAGTACTTC
J: TRBJ1-2; size: few; D: -; V: TRBV29-1; CDR3: CSVGTDYGYTF; DNA: TGCAGCGTTGGGACAGACTATGGCTACACCTTC
J: TRBJ2-2; size: -; D: TRBD1; V: TRBV27; CDR3: CASSATQGAVGELFF; DNA: TGTGCCAGCAGTGCAACCCAGGGGGCGGTCGGGGAGCTGTTTTTT
J: TRBJ1-5; size: -; D: -; V: TRBV6-5; CDR3: CASRDQGYGNQPQHF; DNA: TGTGCCAGCAGAGACCAAGGGTATGGCAATCAGCCCCAGCATTTT
J: TRBJ2-6; size: many; D: -; V: TRBV2; CDR3: CARGGSGANVLTF; DNA: TGTGCCAGAGGGGGTTCTGGGGCCAACGTCCTGACTTTC
J: TRBJ1-1; size: many; D: -; V: TRBV5-1; CDR3: CASSLALGHTEAFF; DNA: TGCGCCAGCAGCTTGGCGTTGGGACACACTGAAGCTTTCTTT
J: TRBJ1-5; size: many; D: -; V: TRBV6-2/TRBV6-3; CDR3: CASSYLGDTQPQHF; DNA: TGTGCCAGCAGTTACTTGGGGGACACTCAGCCCCAGCATTTT
J: TRBJ1-1; size: many; D: -; V: TRBV20-1; CDR3: CSARDGENTEAFF; DNA: TGCAGTGCTAGAGATGGGGAGAACACTGAAGCTTTCTTT
J: TRBJ1-2; size: -; D: -; V: TRBV11-2; CDR3: CASSPSAGPNYGYTF; DNA: TGTGCCAGCAGCCCAAGTGCAGGACCCAACTATGGCTACACCTTC